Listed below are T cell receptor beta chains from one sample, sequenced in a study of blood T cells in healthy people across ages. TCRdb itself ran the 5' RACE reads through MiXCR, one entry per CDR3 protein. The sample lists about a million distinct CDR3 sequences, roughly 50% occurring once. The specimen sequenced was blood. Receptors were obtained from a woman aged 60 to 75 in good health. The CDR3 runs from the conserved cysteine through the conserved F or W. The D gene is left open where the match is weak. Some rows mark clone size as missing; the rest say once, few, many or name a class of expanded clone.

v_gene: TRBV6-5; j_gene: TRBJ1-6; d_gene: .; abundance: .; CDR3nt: TGTGCCAGCAGTTACTCGACAAGTTTAAATTCACCCCTCCACTTT; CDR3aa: CASSYSTSLNSPLHF
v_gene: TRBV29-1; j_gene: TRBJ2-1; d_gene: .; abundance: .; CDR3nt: TGCAGCGTTCGGGACTTGATTTACAATGAGCAGTTCTTC; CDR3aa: CSVRDLIYNEQFF
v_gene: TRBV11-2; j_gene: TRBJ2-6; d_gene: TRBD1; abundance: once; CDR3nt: TGTGCCAGCAGCTCCATACGACAGGGGGCCGACTCTGGGGCCAACGTCCTGACTTTC; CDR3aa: CASSSIRQGADSGANVLTF
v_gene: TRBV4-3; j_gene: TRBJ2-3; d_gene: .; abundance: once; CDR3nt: TGCGCCAGCAGCCAAGAACTGGCTAGCAGGACAGATACGCAGTATTTT; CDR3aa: CASSQELASRTDTQYF
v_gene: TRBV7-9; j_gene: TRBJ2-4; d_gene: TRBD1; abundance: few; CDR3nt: TGTGCCAGCAGCTTAACAGGGGAGGCCAAAAACATTCAGTACTTC; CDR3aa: CASSLTGEAKNIQYF
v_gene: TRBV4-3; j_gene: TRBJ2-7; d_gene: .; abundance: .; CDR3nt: TGCGCCAGCAGCCAGATAGGGGGGGCCTCCTACGAGCAGTACTTC; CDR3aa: CASSQIGGASYEQYF
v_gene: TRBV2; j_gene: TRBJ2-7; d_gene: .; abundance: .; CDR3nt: TGTGCCAGCAGTGGGAGTCTGTCAGTTGCGAATGAGCAGTACTTC; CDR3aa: CASSGSLSVANEQYF
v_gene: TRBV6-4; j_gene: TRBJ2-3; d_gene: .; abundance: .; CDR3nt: TGTGCCAGCAGGACGAGCGCGACTAGCACAGATACGCAGTATTTT; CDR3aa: CASRTSATSTDTQYF
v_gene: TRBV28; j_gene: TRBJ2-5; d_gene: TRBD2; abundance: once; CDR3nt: TGTGCCAGCAGGCAGACTAGCGGGAGGGCGCGGGAGCAGTACTTC; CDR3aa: CASRQTSGRAREQYF
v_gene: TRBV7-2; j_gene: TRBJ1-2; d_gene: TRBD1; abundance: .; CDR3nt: TGTGCCAGCAGCTTCCCCCAGGGGGACTACACCTTC; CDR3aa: CASSFPQGDYTF
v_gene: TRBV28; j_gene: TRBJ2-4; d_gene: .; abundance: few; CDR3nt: TGTGCCAGCAGGATTACGGGGATAGCCAAAAACATTCAGTACTTC; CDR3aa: CASRITGIAKNIQYF
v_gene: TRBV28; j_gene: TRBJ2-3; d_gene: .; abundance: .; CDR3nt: TGTGCCAGCAGTTCGGGGGTTTACGTCCCAGATACGCAGTATTTT; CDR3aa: CASSSGVYVPDTQYF
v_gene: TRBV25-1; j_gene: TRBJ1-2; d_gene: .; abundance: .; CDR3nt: TGTGCCAGCAGTGAATCTGTGAAGGACACCAATGGCTACACCTTC; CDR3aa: CASSESVKDTNGYTF
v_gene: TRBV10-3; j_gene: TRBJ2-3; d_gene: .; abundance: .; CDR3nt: TGTGCCATCAGTGCCCCGGACCACACAGATACGCAGTATTTT; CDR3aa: CAISAPDHTDTQYF
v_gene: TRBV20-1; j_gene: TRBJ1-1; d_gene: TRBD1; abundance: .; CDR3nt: TGCAGTGCTAGGTATGGACAGGGCGCCACTGAAGCTTTCTTT; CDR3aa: CSARYGQGATEAFF
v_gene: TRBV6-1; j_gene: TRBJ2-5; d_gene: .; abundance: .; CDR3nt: TGTGCCAGCAGTGCAGTGACAGTGGAGACCCAGTACTTC; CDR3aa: CASSAVTVETQYF
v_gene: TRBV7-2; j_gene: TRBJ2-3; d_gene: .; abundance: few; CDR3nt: TGTGCCAGCAGCTTAGTTGAGTCCCTGTTGTTAGATACGCAGTATTTT; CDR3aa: CASSLVESLLLDTQYF
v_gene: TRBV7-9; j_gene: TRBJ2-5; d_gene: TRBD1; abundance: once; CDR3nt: TGTGCCAGCAGCTTAGGGGACAGTTTAGAGACCCAGTACTTC; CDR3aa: CASSLGDSLETQYF
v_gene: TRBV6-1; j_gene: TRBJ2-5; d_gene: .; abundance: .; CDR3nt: TGCGCCGCCACGAGCCGGGGGAGGATACCCTACAATGAGCAGTACTTC; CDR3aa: CAATSRGRIPYNEQYF
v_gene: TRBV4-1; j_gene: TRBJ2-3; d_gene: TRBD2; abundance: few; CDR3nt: TGCGCCAGCAGCCAAGAGAGGCTAGCGGGAGGATCAGATACGCAGTATTTT; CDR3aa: CASSQERLAGGSDTQYF
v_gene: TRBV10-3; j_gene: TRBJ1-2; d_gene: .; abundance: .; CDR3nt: TGTGCCATCAGTGAAGCCGGGACAACGAAGGGCTACACCTTC; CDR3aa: CAISEAGTTKGYTF
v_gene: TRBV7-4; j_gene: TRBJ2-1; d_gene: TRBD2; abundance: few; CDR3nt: TGTGCCAGCAGCTACGAGACTAGCCCGGTCTCCTACAATGAGCAGTTCTTC; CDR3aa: CASSYETSPVSYNEQFF
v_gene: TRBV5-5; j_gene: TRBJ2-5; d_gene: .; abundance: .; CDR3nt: TGTGCCAGCAGCTTGGTAGGACAGAAGACAGAGACCCAGTACTTC; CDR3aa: CASSLVGQKTETQYF
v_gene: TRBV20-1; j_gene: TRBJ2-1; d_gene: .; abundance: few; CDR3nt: TGCAGTGCTAGAGATGCGGGACGTGGTGAGCAGTTCTTC; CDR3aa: CSARDAGRGEQFF
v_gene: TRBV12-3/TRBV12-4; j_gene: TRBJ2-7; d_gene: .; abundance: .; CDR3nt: TGTGCCAGCAGTAGGAAGGGCTCCTACGAGCAGTACTTC; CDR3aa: CASSRKGSYEQYF
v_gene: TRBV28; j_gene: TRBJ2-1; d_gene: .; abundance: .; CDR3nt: TGTGCCAGCAGAGCTATCGGGTCGTACAATGAGCAGTTCTTC; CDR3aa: CASRAIGSYNEQFF
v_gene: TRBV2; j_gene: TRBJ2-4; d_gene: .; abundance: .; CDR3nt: TGTGCCAGCAGGGGACCCGGGACTGTAGCCAAAAACATTCAGTACTTC; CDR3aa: CASRGPGTVAKNIQYF
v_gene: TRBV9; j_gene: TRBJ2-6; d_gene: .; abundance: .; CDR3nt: TGTGCCAGCAGCGTTGGCGAGGCAATTGGGGCCAACGTCCTGACTTTC; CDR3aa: CASSVGEAIGANVLTF
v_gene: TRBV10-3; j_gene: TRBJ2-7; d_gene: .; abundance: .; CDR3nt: TGTGCCACTTGGCGGGGACTCTCCTACAATGAGCAGTACTTC; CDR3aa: CATWRGLSYNEQYF
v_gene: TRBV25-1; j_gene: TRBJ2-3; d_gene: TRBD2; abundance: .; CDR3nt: TGTGCCAGCAGTGAAAGGGCTGGGACTAGCGGGAAAACAGATACGCAGTATTTT; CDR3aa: CASSERAGTSGKTDTQYF
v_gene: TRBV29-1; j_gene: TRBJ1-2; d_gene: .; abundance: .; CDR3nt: TGCCGGGCAAACAGGGCTAACTATGGCTACACCTTC; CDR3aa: CRANRANYGYTF
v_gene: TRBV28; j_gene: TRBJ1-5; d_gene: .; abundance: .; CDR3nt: TGTGCCAGCAGTTCGTCGACAGAGACCAGGCATTTT; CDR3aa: CASSSSTETRHF
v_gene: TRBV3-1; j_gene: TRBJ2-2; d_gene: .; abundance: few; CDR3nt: TGTGCCAGCAGCCAAGGAGAACTTGTGGGCACCGGGGAGCTGTTTTTT; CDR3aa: CASSQGELVGTGELFF
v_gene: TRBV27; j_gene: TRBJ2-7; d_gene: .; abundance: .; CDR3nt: TGTGCCAGCGGAGGGGCCTACGTTTACGAGCAGTACTTC; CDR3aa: CASGGAYVYEQYF
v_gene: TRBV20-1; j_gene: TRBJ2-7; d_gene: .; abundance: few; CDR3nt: TGCAGTGGTACGGATGTCCGGGACCCAAGCTCCTACGAGCAGTACTTC; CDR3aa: CSGTDVRDPSSYEQYF
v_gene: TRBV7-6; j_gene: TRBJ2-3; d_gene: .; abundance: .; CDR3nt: TGTGCCAGCAGCTTAGGTCTGGGGGAGAGCACAGATACGCAGTATTTT; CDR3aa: CASSLGLGESTDTQYF
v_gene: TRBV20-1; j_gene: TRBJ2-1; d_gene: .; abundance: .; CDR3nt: TGCAGTGCTAGAGTCCCCGGAGGGATCCGTCCTGAGCAGTTCTTC; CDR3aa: CSARVPGGIRPEQFF
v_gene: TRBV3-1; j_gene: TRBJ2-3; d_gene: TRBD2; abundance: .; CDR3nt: TGTGCCAGCAGCCAACGGGCGGGAGGGCCTGCTACGCAGTATTTT; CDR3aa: CASSQRAGGPATQYF
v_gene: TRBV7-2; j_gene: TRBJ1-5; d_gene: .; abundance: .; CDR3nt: TGTGCCAGCAGCTTAGAACAGGGCGTTTGGAATCAGCCCCAGCATTTT; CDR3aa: CASSLEQGVWNQPQHF
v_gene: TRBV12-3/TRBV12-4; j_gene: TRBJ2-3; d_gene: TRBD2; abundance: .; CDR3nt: TGTGCCAGCAGTCTCAGACTAGCGGGGGTCCTAGATACGCAGTATTTT; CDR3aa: CASSLRLAGVLDTQYF
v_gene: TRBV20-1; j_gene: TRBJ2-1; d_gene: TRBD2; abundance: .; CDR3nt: TGCAGTGCTACGGTTCTAGCGGGAGGCTATGAGCAGTTCTTC; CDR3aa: CSATVLAGGYEQFF
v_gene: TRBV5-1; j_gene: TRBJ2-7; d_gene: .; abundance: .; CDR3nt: TGCGCCAGCAGCTTGAGATCAGGGACCCTTAACTACGAGCAGTACTTC; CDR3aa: CASSLRSGTLNYEQYF
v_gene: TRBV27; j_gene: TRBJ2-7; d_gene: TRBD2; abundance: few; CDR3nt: TGTGCCAGCGCTCGAGGGACTAGCGGGATTGTCGAGCAGTACTTC; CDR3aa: CASARGTSGIVEQYF
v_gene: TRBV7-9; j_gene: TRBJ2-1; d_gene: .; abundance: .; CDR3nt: TGTGCCAGCAGCTTAGCGCAACTATACAATGAGCAGTTCTTC; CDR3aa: CASSLAQLYNEQFF
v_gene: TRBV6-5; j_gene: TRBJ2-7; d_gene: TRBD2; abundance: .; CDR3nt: TGTGCCAGCACCCGGATTAGCGGGACGTACGAGCAGTACTTC; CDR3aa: CASTRISGTYEQYF